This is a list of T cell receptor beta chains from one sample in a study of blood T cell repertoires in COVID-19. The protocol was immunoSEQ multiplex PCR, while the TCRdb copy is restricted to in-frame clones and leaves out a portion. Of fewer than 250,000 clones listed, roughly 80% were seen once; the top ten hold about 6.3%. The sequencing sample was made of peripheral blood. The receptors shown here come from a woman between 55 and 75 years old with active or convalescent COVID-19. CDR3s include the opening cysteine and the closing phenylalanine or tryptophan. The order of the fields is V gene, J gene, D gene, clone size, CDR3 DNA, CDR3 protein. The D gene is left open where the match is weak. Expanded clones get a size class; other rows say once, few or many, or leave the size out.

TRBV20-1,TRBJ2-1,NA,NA,TGCAGTGCTAGTATGAGGTGGTGGGTCTTC,CSASMRWWVF
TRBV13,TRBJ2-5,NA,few,TGTGCCAGCAGCTTTGACAGGAGACAAGAGACCCAGTACTTC,CASSFDRRQETQYF
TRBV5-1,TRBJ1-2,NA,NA,TGCGCCAGCAGCTTGGAGCCCGGAGTTTATGGCTACACCTTC,CASSLEPGVYGYTF
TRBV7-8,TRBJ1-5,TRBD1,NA,TGTGCCAGCAGCTTGGCCGGGACAGATCAGCCCCAGCATTTT,CASSLAGTDQPQHF
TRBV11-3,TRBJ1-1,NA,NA,TGTGCCAGCAGCTTAGAAGCCCCCTTTGGACAATATCAGGACACTGAAGCTTTCTTT,CASSLEAPFGQYQDTEAFF
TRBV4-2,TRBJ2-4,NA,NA,TGTGCCAGCAGCCAAGAACAGGTAGCTAGTCGGCTGGGCACCCTAGCCAAAAACATTCAGTACTTC,CASSQEQVASRLGTLAKNIQYF
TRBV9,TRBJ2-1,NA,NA,TGTGCCAGCAGCGTCCGCCAGGGAGGTAATGAGCAGTTCTTC,CASSVRQGGNEQFF
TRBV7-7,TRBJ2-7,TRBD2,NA,TGTGCTAGCAGCCTGGGACTAGAAAACTACGAGCAGTACTTC,CASSLGLENYEQYF
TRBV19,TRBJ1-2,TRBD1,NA,TGTGCCAGTAGTCCTTACACCTATGGGACAGGGTCGGTCCGATATGGCTACACCTTC,CASSPYTYGTGSVRYGYTF
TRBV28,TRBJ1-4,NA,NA,TGTGCCAGCAGTCCCGGGTCTTCTGTTGGAAAACTGTTTTTT,CASSPGSSVGKLFF
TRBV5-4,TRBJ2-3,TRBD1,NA,TGTGCCAGCAGCTTGGACAGGGGATACACAGATACGCAGTATTTT,CASSLDRGYTDTQYF
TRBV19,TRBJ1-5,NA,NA,TGTGCCAGTAGTATAGGGGGAGCTAATCAGCCCCAGCATTTT,CASSIGGANQPQHF
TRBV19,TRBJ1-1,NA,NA,TGTGCCAGTAGTCCCGACTCCAGGGGCACTGAAGCTTTCTTT,CASSPDSRGTEAFF
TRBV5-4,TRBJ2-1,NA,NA,TGTGCCAGCAGCTTGGTAGTAGCGGCCAACAATGAGCAGTTCTTC,CASSLVVAANNEQFF
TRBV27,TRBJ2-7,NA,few,TGTGCCAGCAGTCCCACAGCGGTCAGCGGGCAGAGCTCCTACGAGCAGTACTTC,CASSPTAVSGQSSYEQYF
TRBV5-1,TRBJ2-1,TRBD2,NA,TGCGCCACCAATGATGGACTAGCCTACAATGAGCAGTTCTTC,CATNDGLAYNEQFF
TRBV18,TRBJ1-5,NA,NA,TGTGCCAGCTCACCACGCACACTCCGAAGGGGCTCGGGCCAGCCCCAGCATTTT,CASSPRTLRRGSGQPQHF
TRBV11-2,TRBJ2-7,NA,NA,TGTGCCAGCAGCTTAGATAGCCTATCCTACGAGCAGTACTTC,CASSLDSLSYEQYF
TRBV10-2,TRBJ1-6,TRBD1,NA,TGCGCCAGCAGTGTTTTCGGGGGGGACAGGGCTAATTCACCCCTCCACTTT,CASSVFGGDRANSPLHF
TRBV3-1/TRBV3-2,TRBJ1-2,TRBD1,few,TGTGCCAGCTGGGGACAGGGCCATGGCTACACCTTC,CASWGQGHGYTF
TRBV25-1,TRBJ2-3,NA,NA,TGTGCCAGCACCCAGACTGATCTGGATACGCAGTATTTT,CASTQTDLDTQYF
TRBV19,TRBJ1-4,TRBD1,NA,TGTGCCAGTATCGAGGGACAGGGTAATGAAAAACTGTTTTTT,CASIEGQGNEKLFF
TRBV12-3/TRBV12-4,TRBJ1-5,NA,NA,TGTGCCAGCAGTTGGGGCAATGATCAGCCCCAGCATTTT,CASSWGNDQPQHF
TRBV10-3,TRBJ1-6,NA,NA,TGTGCCATCAGTGAGTCGGGTACAGATTCACCCCTCCACTTT,CAISESGTDSPLHF
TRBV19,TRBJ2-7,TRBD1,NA,TGTGCCAGTAGTTTAACCCTCCGGGACAGAACTTTCTACGAGCAGTACTTC,CASSLTLRDRTFYEQYF
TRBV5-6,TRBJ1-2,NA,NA,TGTGCCAGCAGACACAGGGATGGCTACACCTTC,CASRHRDGYTF
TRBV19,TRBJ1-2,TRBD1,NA,TGTGCCAGTAGTCTGAGGGACAGGGTGGACTATGGCTACACCTTC,CASSLRDRVDYGYTF
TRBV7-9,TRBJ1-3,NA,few,TGTGCCAGCAGCCCGCCCTTCAGGGCTGGAAACACCATATATTTT,CASSPPFRAGNTIYF
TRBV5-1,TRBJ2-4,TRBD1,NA,TGCGCCAGCAGCCCAGGAGGGGACAGGGGAAACATTCAGTACTTC,CASSPGGDRGNIQYF
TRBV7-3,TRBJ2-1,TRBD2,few,TGTGCCAGCAGCTTAAACCCCGCTAGCGGCGGGCAGTTCTTC,CASSLNPASGGQFF
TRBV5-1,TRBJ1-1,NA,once,TGCGCCAGCAGCCTGGGAGCGGGGTTGAACACTGAAGCTTTCTTT,CASSLGAGLNTEAFF
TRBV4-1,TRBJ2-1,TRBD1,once,TGCGCCAGCAGCCAGATTGGACAGGGAAACTACAATGAGCAGTTCTTC,CASSQIGQGNYNEQFF
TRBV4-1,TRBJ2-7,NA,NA,TGCGCCAGCAGCCAAAGTGGAGGGAGGTCCTACGAGCAGTACTTC,CASSQSGGRSYEQYF
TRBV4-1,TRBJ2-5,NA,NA,TGCGCCAGCAGCCAAGGTAGGAGGCTCCAAGAGACCCAGTACTTC,CASSQGRRLQETQYF
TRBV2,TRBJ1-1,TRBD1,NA,TGTGCCAGCAGTGAAGCAAGAGGGACAGGGGAACGGGCCACTGAAGCTTTCTTT,CASSEARGTGERATEAFF
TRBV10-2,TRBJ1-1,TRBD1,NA,TGCGCCACCGCGACAGGGGTGAACACTGAAGCTTTCTTT,CATATGVNTEAFF
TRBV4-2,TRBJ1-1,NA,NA,TGTGCCAGCAGCCAAGAAACAGGTTTGGGGACTGAAGCTTTCTTT,CASSQETGLGTEAFF
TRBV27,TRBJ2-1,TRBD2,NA,TGTGCCAGCAGCCCGGGACTAGCGGGGATTGGTGAGCAGTTCTTC,CASSPGLAGIGEQFF
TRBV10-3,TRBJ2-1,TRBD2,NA,TGTGCCATCAGTGAGTCAGGGCGGGAGTATGAGTTCTTC,CAISESGREYEFF
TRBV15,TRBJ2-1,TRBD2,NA,TGTGCCACCAGCAGGGGTATTAGGGAGGGCAATGAGCAGTTCTTC,CATSRGIREGNEQFF
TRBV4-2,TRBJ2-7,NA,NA,TGTGCCAGCAGCCAAGGTTCCCTCCTCTCCTACGAGCAGTACTTC,CASSQGSLLSYEQYF
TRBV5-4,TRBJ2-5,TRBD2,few,TGTGCCAGCAGCTTGCAGGGAGGGGAGACCCAGTACTTC,CASSLQGGETQYF
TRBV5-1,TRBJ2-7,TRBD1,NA,TGCGCCAGCAGCCGACAGGGAGATACCGAGCAGTACTTC,CASSRQGDTEQYF